This T cell receptor (beta chain) came from a study of blood T cell repertoires in COVID-19. The overall study: From the United States, Italy and Spain came samples of acute and convalescent COVID-19. From T cells, B-cell-depleted T cells, or PBMCs came the material, which was cDNA or gDNA.

This clone was detected only once. Study processing details: Reference gene primer amplification yielded estimated nucleated cell counts. Using immunoSEQ multiplex PCR, the repertoire was profiled, and TCRdb retains in-frame clones only, with some absent. That table supplies the V and J calls and clone size; D and trimming were determined from the DNA. The repertoire has about 300,000 clones, around 90% of them found once; the top ten carry about 8.6%. Per the germline V gene, CDR1 is SGHAT and CDR2 is FQNNGV. This CDR3 spans 14 amino acids. With 4 bases clipped from V and 6 bases from J, the junction kept 3 bases outside the gene matches.

Sequenced: peripheral blood. This chain uses TRBV11-2 with TRBJ1-4; TRBD1 matches at 9 bases. The origin of this receptor is a man aged 18 to 30 with active or convalescent COVID-19. Written as DNA, the CDR3 is TGTGCCAGCAGCTACCGGGACAGGGATGAAAAACTGTTTTTT. This sequence encodes CASSYRDRDEKLFF.